Given below is one T cell receptor beta chain in context. It was with random hexamers that 0.5 to 1 ug RNA was reverse transcribed. Multiplex PCR with immunoSEQ amplified the TCR beta CDR3 across 54 Vbeta and 13 Jbeta. TCRdb ran MiXCR on the immunoSEQ multiplex PCR reads and lists one entry per CDR3 protein. The data contain 200,000 or so distinct CDR3 sequences, 95% of them singletons. This sample is part of a study of CD8 T cells in Susac syndrome. In the study overall: At blood draw, Susac syndrome patients were therapy-naive, on corticosteroids, or on intravenous immunoglobulin alone.

Trimming took off 8 bases at V and 6 bases at J, with 17 bases between the two ends. The CDR3 loop spans 13 amino acids. From germline, CDR1 is SEHNR and CDR2 FQNEAQ (reference sequence). The chain links TRBV7-9 to TRBJ2-7; D uncertain. The clonotype was recovered from a human donor with Susac syndrome. Sequences were obtained from CD8+ T cells from PBMCs. CDR3 residues: CASAETSVGEQYF. The CDR3 region has the DNA TGTGCCAGCGCCGAGACTTCAGTCGGCGAGCAGTACTTC.